The clone carrying this T cell receptor (beta chain) appeared many times. The antigen is not known. Using its own MiXCR run on the 5' RACE reads, TCRdb lists one record per CDR3 protein. The sample lists roughly 700,000 distinct CDR3 sequences, about 9.4% occurring once. V lost 10 bases to trimming and J lost 5 bases; unmatched junction nucleotides: 11. This CDR3 has 14 residues. The sample is drawn from a study of identical twins. Study results and caveats: Clonotypes of the beta chain that were abundant in cord blood carried fewer insertions (memory repertoires showed none). Excess low generation probability was seen in twin-shared out-of-frame alpha sequences. Weaker excess twin sharing was observed in beta out-of-frame sequences.

Every sampled donor was Caucasian and healthy. These sequences were also reported in another study, on yellow fever vaccine responses in identical twins.

V is TRBV12-3 or TRBV12-4 and J is TRBJ2-3; TRBD2 matches at 8 bases. The clonotype comes from a woman aged 18-30 years in good health. Sequencing was carried out using PBMCs. The DNA for the CDR3 is TGTGCCACCTGTCCGGGACTAGTGATAGATACGCAGTATTTT. Its protein product is CATCPGLVIDTQYF.